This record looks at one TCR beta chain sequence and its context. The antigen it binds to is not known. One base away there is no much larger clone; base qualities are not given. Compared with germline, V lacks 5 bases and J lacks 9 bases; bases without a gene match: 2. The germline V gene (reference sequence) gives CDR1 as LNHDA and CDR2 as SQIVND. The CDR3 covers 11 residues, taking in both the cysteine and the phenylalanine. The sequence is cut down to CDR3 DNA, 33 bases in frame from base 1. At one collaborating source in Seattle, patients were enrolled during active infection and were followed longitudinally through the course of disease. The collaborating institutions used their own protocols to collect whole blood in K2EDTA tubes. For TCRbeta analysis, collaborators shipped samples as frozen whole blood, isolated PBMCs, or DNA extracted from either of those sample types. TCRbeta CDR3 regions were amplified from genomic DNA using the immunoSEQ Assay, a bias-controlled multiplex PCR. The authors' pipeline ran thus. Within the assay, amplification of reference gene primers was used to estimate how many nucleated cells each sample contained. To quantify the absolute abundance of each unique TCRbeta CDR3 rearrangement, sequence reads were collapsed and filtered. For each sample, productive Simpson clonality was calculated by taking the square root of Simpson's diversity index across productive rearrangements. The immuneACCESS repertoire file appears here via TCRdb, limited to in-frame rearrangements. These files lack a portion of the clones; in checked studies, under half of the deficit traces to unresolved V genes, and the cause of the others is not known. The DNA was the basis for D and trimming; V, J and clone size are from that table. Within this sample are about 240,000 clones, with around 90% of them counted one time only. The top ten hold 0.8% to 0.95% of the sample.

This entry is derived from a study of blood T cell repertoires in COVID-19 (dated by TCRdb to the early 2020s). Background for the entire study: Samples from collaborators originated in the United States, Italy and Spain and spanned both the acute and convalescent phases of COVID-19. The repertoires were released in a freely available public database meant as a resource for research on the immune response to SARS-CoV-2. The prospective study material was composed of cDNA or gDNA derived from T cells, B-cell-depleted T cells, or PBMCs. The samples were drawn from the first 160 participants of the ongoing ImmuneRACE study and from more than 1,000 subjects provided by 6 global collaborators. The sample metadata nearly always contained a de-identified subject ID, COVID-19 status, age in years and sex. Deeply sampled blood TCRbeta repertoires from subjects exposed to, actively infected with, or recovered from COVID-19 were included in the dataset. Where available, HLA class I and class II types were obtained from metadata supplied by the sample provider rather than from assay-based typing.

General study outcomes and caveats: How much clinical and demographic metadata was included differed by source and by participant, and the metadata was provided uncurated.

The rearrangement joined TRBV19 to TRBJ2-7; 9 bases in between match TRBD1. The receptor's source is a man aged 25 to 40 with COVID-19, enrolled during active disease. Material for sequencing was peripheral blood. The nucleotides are TGTGCCAGTAGTGGGGGACAGGGGCAGTACTTC. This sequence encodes CASSGGQGQYF.